The clone carrying this T cell receptor (beta chain) came up a few times. Using its own MiXCR run on the 5' RACE reads, TCRdb lists one record per CDR3 protein. The sample includes roughly 1.6 million distinct CDR3 sequences, under 35% of them seen just once. This record comes from a study of identical twins. Germline-derived CDR1 and CDR2 are SGHTA and FQGNSA. The CDR3 runs to 14 residues. J gave up 8 bases and V 2 bases, and 7 bases lay outside the gene matches. Sequencing was performed on cord blood. The chain joins TRBV7-2 to TRBJ1-2; 8 positions agree with TRBD1. This clonotype was obtained from a newborn girl in good health. The CDR3 sequence is CASSLSTGAGGYTF. DNA for the CDR3: TGTGCCAGCAGCTTATCGACAGGGGCGGGCGGCTACACCTTC.